The TCR beta chain under discussion was sequenced for a study of blood T cells in healthy people across ages. Study-wide results and caveats: Long-lived donors carried more naive CD4+ cells and greater diversity than aged donors.

This clonotype was picked up a small number of times. Its antigen is undetermined. Using a J-beta primer mix together with a sample-barcoded 5' primer, a second PCR was run for roughly 7 to 11 cycles. TCRdb re-called the 5' RACE reads through MiXCR, storing one row per CDR3 protein. The table lists 1.5 million to 2 million distinct CDR3 sequences, roughly 32% of them singletons, with over 9% in the top ten. V dropped 1 base and J dropped 1; count of bases not matched to a gene: 4. CDR1 is SGDLS and CDR2 is YYNGEE in the germline V gene. The CDR3 extends over 15 amino acids. This receptor was taken from a woman younger than 45 in good health. Specimen: blood. This chain uses TRBV9 with TRBJ1-1; 7 positions match TRBD1. CDR3 region: CASSVYAGGNTEAFF. CDR3 nucleotide sequence: TGTGCCAGCAGCGTATACGCAGGGGGGAACACTGAAGCTTTCTTT.